The clone carrying this T cell receptor (beta chain) showed up many times. Thyroid ultrasound and orbital computed tomography, with clinical symptoms and serum thyroxine and TRAb, informed diagnoses. This sample stems from a study of T cells in Graves' hyperthyroidism and ophthalmopathy. Amplified TCR beta CDR3 regions derived from RNA transcripts. HTBI primers were the set used in a first-round RT-PCR of the TCR CDR3. TCRdb analysed the multiplex PCR reads with MiXCR anew, one entry per CDR3 protein. This table holds about 520,000 distinct CDR3 sequences, less than 25% found once. V was cut by 4 bases and J by 5 bases, with 18 bases left in between. The CDR3 is made up of 15 amino acids. CDR1 is SGHRS, CDR2 YFSETQ, per germline.

The chain employs TRBV5-1 and TRBJ1-1; D is perhaps TRBD1 (6 bases). This receptor was identified in a man younger than 35 with Graves' hyperthyroidism. The material sequenced was blood. Here the CDR3 DNA reads TGCGCCAGCAGCATGGACAGCCCAGGTGGAACTGAAGCTTTCTTT. This gives the protein CASSMDSPGGTEAFF.